This T cell receptor (beta chain) came from a study of cytomegalovirus exposure and HLA in healthy donors. The study's findings and limits: According to a later analysis, most TCR beta chains associated with CMV appeared HLA-restricted.

The V and J ends lost 8 bases and 8 bases, in that order; junction bases with no gene match: 21. The length of the CDR3 is 17 residues. The germline V gene has CDR1 ENHRY and CDR2 SYGVKD. Primers included in the PCR were 60 Vbeta and 13 Jbeta primers. Produced via immunoSEQ multiplex PCR; TCRdb's table is partial and in-frame only. In the table there are about 100,000 clones, roughly 70% of which are singletons. A note on this clone: What it binds is unknown.

This TCR was sampled from a woman aged 18-30 years in good health and CMV-seropositive. The sample comprised PBMCs. The chain carries TRBV10-3 and TRBJ1-2; 9 bases align to TRBD1. CDR3 nucleotides: TGTGCCATCCGAATTTGGGGATCCGAAATGGACAGGGGAGGCTACACCTTC. It codes for CAIRIWGSEMDRGGYTF.